The rows below give T cell receptor beta chains drawn from one sample of a study. TCRdb recomputed calls from the RT-PCR reads with MiXCR, one row per CDR3 protein. In the table there are more than 550,000 distinct CDR3 sequences, approximately 15% of which are singletons. The sequenced sample was memory CD4+ T cells from blood. These receptors all come from a female donor in good health, serving as a healthy control. Both conserved end residues are part of each CDR3. D genes are given only for firm matches. Size values are once, few and many counts, or a class for expanded clones, and some rows have none.

clone size,J gene,V gene,D gene,CDR3 protein,CDR3 DNA
many,TRBJ1-2,TRBV10-3,.,CAIERGLGNYGYTF,TGTGCCATCGAACGAGGACTTGGAAACTATGGCTACACCTTC
few,TRBJ1-1,TRBV6-1,TRBD1,CASSQTGGGNTEAFF,TGTGCCAGCAGCCAGACAGGGGGTGGAAACACTGAAGCTTTCTTT
.,TRBJ1-3,TRBV7-2,.,CASSVTGTGYSGNTIYF,TGTGCCAGCAGCGTAACCGGGACGGGGTACTCTGGAAACACCATATATTTT
.,TRBJ1-2,TRBV20-1,.,CSARRGVGDYGYTF,TGCAGTGCTAGGAGAGGGGTGGGAGACTATGGCTACACCTTC
.,TRBJ1-1,TRBV7-9,.,CASSVYDTWVNTEAFF,TGTGCCAGCAGCGTATACGACACTTGGGTGAACACTGAAGCTTTCTTT
.,TRBJ2-1,TRBV25-1,TRBD1,CASSDWTGGTYNEQFF,TGTGCCAGCAGTGACTGGACAGGGGGCACCTACAATGAGCAGTTCTTC
.,TRBJ2-1,TRBV9,.,CASSVGAGGATYNEQFF,TGTGCCAGCAGCGTGGGGGCAGGGGGGGCAACCTACAATGAGCAGTTCTTC
many,TRBJ1-2,TRBV6-6,.,CASSDPTANNYGYTF,TGTGCCAGCAGCGATCCGACAGCAAACAACTATGGCTACACCTTC
few,TRBJ2-2,TRBV3-1,.,CASRPGVTGELFF,TGTGCCAGCAGACCAGGGGTAACCGGGGAGCTGTTTTTT
few,TRBJ1-3,TRBV12-3/TRBV12-4,TRBD1,CASRPRTGTPPIYF,TGTGCCAGCAGACCAAGGACAGGGACCCCTCCCATATATTTT
.,TRBJ1-4,TRBV9,TRBD1,CASSVTGTGEEKLFF,TGTGCCAGCAGCGTAACTGGGACAGGGGAAGAAAAACTGTTTTTT
few,TRBJ1-5,TRBV20-1,TRBD1,CSARDTPTGENQPQHF,TGCAGTGCTAGAGACACACCGACAGGGGAGAATCAGCCCCAGCATTTT
.,TRBJ2-1,TRBV9,.,CASSVAGPTPDNEQFF,TGTGCCAGCAGCGTAGCGGGACCGACCCCCGACAATGAGCAGTTCTTC
.,TRBJ1-6,TRBV30,.,CAWSVLYSPLHF,TGTGCCTGGAGTGTACTATATTCACCCCTCCACTTT
few,TRBJ2-3,TRBV7-2,.,CASSLSQPSGTDTQYF,TGTGCCAGCAGCTTATCGCAGCCCTCGGGCACAGATACGCAGTATTTT
many,TRBJ2-1,TRBV7-2,.,CASSPSGAYNEQFF,TGTGCCAGCTCCCCCTCTGGGGCCTACAATGAGCAGTTCTTC
.,TRBJ2-5,TRBV6-2/TRBV6-3,.,CASSYNPSEGVETQYF,TGTGCCAGCAGTTACAATCCTAGCGAAGGCGTAGAGACCCAGTACTTC
.,TRBJ1-1,TRBV18,.,CASSPTQANTEAFF,TGTGCCAGCTCACCAACCCAGGCGAACACTGAAGCTTTCTTT
once,TRBJ1-1,TRBV20-1,.,CSAMKQANTEAFF,TGCAGTGCGATGAAACAGGCGAACACTGAAGCTTTCTTT